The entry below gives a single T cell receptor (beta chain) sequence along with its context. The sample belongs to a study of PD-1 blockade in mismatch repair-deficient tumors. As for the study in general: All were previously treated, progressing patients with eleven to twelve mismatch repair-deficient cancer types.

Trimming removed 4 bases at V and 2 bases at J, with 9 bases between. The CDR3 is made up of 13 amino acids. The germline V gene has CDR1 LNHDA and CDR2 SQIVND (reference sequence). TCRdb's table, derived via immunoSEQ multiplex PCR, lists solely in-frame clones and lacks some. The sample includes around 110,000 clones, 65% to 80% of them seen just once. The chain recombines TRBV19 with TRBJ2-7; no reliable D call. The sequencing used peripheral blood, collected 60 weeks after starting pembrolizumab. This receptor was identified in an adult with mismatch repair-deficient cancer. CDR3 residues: CASSNVGTYEQYF. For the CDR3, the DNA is TGTGCCAGTAGTAATGTGGGTACCTACGAGCAGTACTTC.